The 17 T cell receptor beta chains reported below all come from one sample, sequenced in a study of neurological immune-mediated disorders. Each CDR3 protein is one row after TCRdb ran MiXCR on the 5' RACE reads. The table lists about 46,000 distinct CDR3 sequences, under 3.5% of them singletons. What was sequenced was PBMCs. Receptor source: a woman in her forties or fifties with multiple sclerosis.

This clonotype was recorded at least ten times. The genes are TRBV20-1 and TRBJ2-3; D is unclear. Per the germline V gene, CDR1 is DFQATT and CDR2 is SNEGSKA (reference sequence). The CDR3 contains 16 residues. V gave up 3 bases and J gave up 2 bases, with 18 bases separating them. The CDR3 loop reads CSASPPVGRNTDTQYF. DNA of the CDR3: TGCAGTGCTAGCCCCCCCGTCGGAAGGAACACAGATACGCAGTATTTT.

This clonotype occurred many times. The chain joins TRBV6-6 to TRBJ2-5; the D is unclear. The CDR3 runs 12 residues. CDR1 and CDR2 (germline): MNHNY, SVGAGI (reference sequence). Trimming stripped 0 bases from V and 3 bases from J, with 2 bases between. CDR3 sequence reads: CASSYSKETQYF. CDR3 coding DNA: TGTGCCAGCAGTTACTCGAAAGAGACCCAGTACTTC.

This clonotype was picked up many times. This chain uses TRBV7-6 with TRBJ2-1; tentative D call: TRBD2 (5 bases). V lost 5 bases and J 3 bases, leaving 20 bases between the germline ends. The CDR3 spans 17 residues. Germline CDR1 SGHVS, CDR2 FNYEAQ. The CDR3: CASSPMRAGYSYNEQFF. CDR3 DNA: TGTGCCAGCAGCCCTATGCGGGCGGGTTATAGCTACAATGAGCAGTTCTTC.

The table lists this clonotype with many counts. This chain uses TRBV5-1 with TRBJ2-2; D possibly corresponds to TRBD1 (5 bases). The CDR3 length is 15 residues. In germline, CDR1 is SGHRS, CDR2 YFSETQ. Trimming removed 0 bases from V and 0 bases from J, with 6 bases in between. In DNA form, the CDR3 reads TGCGCCAGCAGCTTGGAACAGGCGAACACCGGGGAGCTGTTTTTT. Its protein is CASSLEQANTGELFF.

In its sample, this clonotype was seen many times. The V call is TRBV10-2, the J call TRBJ2-3; 7 bases align to TRBD2. The J segment lost 2 bases and the V segment lost 6 bases, leaving 5 bases of the junction unmatched. CDR3 length equals 14 residues. CDR1 WSHSY and CDR2 SAAADI come from the germline V gene. The CDR3 sequence: CASRPGGYTDTQYF. CDR3 nucleotide sequence: TGCGCCAGCAGGCCCGGGGGGTACACAGATACGCAGTATTTT.

This clonotype was observed at least ten times. The V and J genes are TRBV2 and TRBJ2-7, with D tentatively TRBD2 (7 bases). Trimming removed 10 bases from V and 9 bases from J, with 22 bases in between. In germline, CDR1 is SNHLY, CDR2 FYNNEI. This CDR3 is 13 amino acids long. In nucleotides, the CDR3 is TGTGCCACCGAGGGGAGGGACACCTCGAGGCAGTACTTC. Amino acid sequence: CATEGRDTSRQYF.

Ten or more counts support this clonotype. This chain connects TRBV10-3 to TRBJ1-1; possibly TRBD1 for D (6 bases). The CDR3 has 13 residues. Germline V gives CDR1 ENHRY, CDR2 SYGVKD. Trimming stripped 4 bases from V and 2 bases from J, with 8 bases between. The chain's CDR3 is CAISAQGNTEAFF. In DNA form, the CDR3 reads TGTGCCATCAGTGCACAGGGAAACACTGAAGCTTTCTTT.

Many counts were recorded for this clonotype. The gene calls are TRBV6-5 and TRBJ2-6; 10 nucleotides match TRBD1. Germline CDR1 is MNHEY and CDR2 is SVGAGI. Trimming cost V 5 bases and J 0 bases; bases outside gene matches: 7. This CDR3 has 18 residues. The CDR3 loop is CASSPRTGGISGANVLTF. DNA for the CDR3: TGTGCCAGCAGTCCCCGGACAGGGGGTATCTCTGGGGCCAACGTCCTGACTTTC.

This clonotype appeared many times. The CDR3 coding sequence is TGCGCCAGCAGCTTGAAGCAGAATTCACCCCTCCACTTT. It yields the protein CASSLKQNSPLHF. The V call is TRBV5-1, the J call TRBJ1-6; D unclear. CDR3 length: 13 amino acids. Germline CDR1 and CDR2: SGHRS and YFSETQ. V lost 1 base and J 7 bases, leaving 6 bases between the germline ends.

This clonotype was seen repeatedly, ten times or more. This chain uses TRBV7-9 with TRBJ2-1; no definite D call. The ends were cut back, 2 bases at V and 4 bases at J, with 9 bases in the middle. Germline CDR1 SEHNR, CDR2 FQNEAQ (reference sequence). This CDR3 has 14 residues. CDR3 in DNA: TGTGCCAGCAGCTTACTCGGCCAGTACAATGAGCAGTTCTTC. This encodes CASSLLGQYNEQFF.

This clonotype was seen many times. The chain joins TRBV5-1 to TRBJ2-3; a weak D match, TRBD2 (6 bases). V was clipped by 5 bases and J by 4 bases, with 17 bases between them. The CDR3 has 15 residues. The germline V gene encodes CDR1 SGHRS and CDR2 YFSETQ. CDR3 DNA: TGCGCCAGCAGTCCGACCGGCGGGGAGGCAGATACGCAGTATTTT. As protein: CASSPTGGEADTQYF.

This clonotype has ten or more counts. This chain links TRBV7-2 with TRBJ2-1; 7 positions agree with TRBD2. J lost 9 bases, V lost 1 base, and 3 bases had no gene match. This CDR3 is built from 13 residues. Germline V gives CDR1 SGHTA, CDR2 FQGNSA. This CDR3 is CASSLVSGGEQFF. DNA of the CDR3: TGTGCCAGCAGCTTAGTATCGGGGGGTGAGCAGTTCTTC.

Many counts were recorded for this clonotype. The V call is TRBV7-6, the J call TRBJ2-2; D gene unclear. Germline values: CDR1 SGHVS, CDR2 FNYEAQ. The CDR3 extends over 15 amino acids. V shed 4 bases and J shed 6 bases, with 15 bases lying between them. The CDR3 coding sequence is TGTGCCAGCAGCTCCCTACCCCCCGAACCCGGGGAGCTGTTTTTT. Translated: CASSSLPPEPGELFF.

This clonotype was recorded many times. The chain employs TRBV5-1 and TRBJ2-1; 8 nucleotides line up with TRBD1. Germline values: CDR1 SGHRS, CDR2 YFSETQ. The CDR3 runs to 17 residues. V lost 0 bases, J lost 5 bases, and 10 bases stayed unmatched. CDR3 region: CASSLVAGGANNNEQFF. The CDR3 DNA reads as TGCGCCAGCAGCTTGGTTGCAGGGGGCGCGAACAACAATGAGCAGTTCTTC.

This clonotype showed up many times. The chain joins TRBV7-2 to TRBJ2-2, with 11 bases matching TRBD2. CDR3 length equals 16 residues. V lost 6 bases and J lost 7; bases outside the gene matches: 10. Germline V gene data show CDR1 as SGHTA and CDR2 as FQGNSA. Written as DNA, the CDR3 is TGTGCCAGCAGTTCCAGACTAGCGGGAATAATCGGGGAGCTGTTTTTT. Translated: CASSSRLAGIIGELFF.

This clonotype has ten or more counts. The chain recombines TRBV7-6 with TRBJ1-1; possibly TRBD1 for D (6 bases). The V gene's germline CDR1 is SGHVS and CDR2 FNYEAQ. The CDR3 spans 13 residues. V lost 5 bases and J lost 8, with 15 bases in between. This CDR3 reads CASSLKGRGEAFF. Written as DNA, the CDR3 is TGTGCCAGCAGCCTAAAGGGCAGGGGCGAAGCTTTCTTT.

This clonotype was seen ten or more times. The CDR3 DNA reads TGTGCCAGCAGGGCTAGCGGAATCCCTAACGAGCAGTACTTC. Its translation is CASRASGIPNEQYF. The chain links TRBV7-9 to TRBJ2-7, with TRBD2 matching over 7 bases. Germline values: CDR1 SEHNR, CDR2 FQNEAQ (reference sequence). The CDR3 extends over 14 amino acids. V shed 6 bases, J shed 5 bases, and the junction held 10 bases outside the gene matches.